This T cell receptor (beta chain) is drawn from a study of blood T cell repertoires in COVID-19. As for the study in general: There were acute and convalescent COVID-19 samples, and they came from the United States, Italy and Spain. PBMCs, B-cell-depleted T cells, or T cells were the source of the cDNA or gDNA that made up the material.

Germline V gives CDR1 MNHEY, CDR2 SVGAGI. With V trimmed by 6 bases and J by 3 bases, 6 bases remained unmatched. This CDR3 contains 14 residues. In the authors' methods: Nucleated cell number was recorded as an estimate derived from reference gene primer amplification. Using immunoSEQ multiplex PCR, the repertoire was profiled, and TCRdb retains in-frame clones only, with some absent. V and J calls and clone size are given by that table; D and trimming were obtained from the DNA. The sample shows 70,000 or so clones, roughly 89% of them seen only once. The sample was peripheral blood. The clonotype was recovered from a man in his 60s with acute or convalescent COVID-19. The chain has TRBV6-5 and TRBJ2-7, with TRBD2 identical over 9 bases. DNA for the CDR3: TGTGCCAGCAGACGCGGGGGGGCCGGCTACGAGCAGTACTTC. Protein: CASRRGGAGYEQYF.